Listed below are T cell receptor beta chains from one sample, sequenced in a study of patients and donors after allogeneic stem cell transplantation. TCRdb analysed the RT-PCR reads with MiXCR anew, one entry per CDR3 protein. This table has roughly 180,000 distinct CDR3 sequences, less than 45% appearing once. Sample: blood, either unsorted or a sorted T cell fraction (not recorded which). These TCRs come from a human donor who was either an allogeneic HSCT recipient or a stem cell or donor lymphocyte infusion donor (not recorded which). It is not recorded whose cells these are; they may come from a transplant donor. The CDR3 runs from the conserved cysteine through the conserved F or W. The D gene is left open where the match is weak. Part of the rows lack a size; the others show once, few, many or a class for expanded clones.

j_gene	abundance	d_gene	v_gene	CDR3aa	CDR3nt
TRBJ2-1	NA	TRBD2	TRBV20-1	CSAGGLASSYNEQFF	TGCAGTGCTGGGGGACTAGCAAGCTCCTACAATGAGCAGTTCTTC
TRBJ2-7	NA	TRBD2	TRBV29-1	CSVTSGGYEQYF	TGCAGCGTGACTAGCGGGGGGTACGAGCAGTACTTC
TRBJ2-2	NA	NA	TRBV29-1	CSARPGYTGELFF	TGCAGCGCCCGACCGGGATACACCGGGGAGCTGTTTTTT
TRBJ2-2	few	NA	TRBV5-5	CASTVWAANTGELFF	TGTGCCAGCACCGTATGGGCGGCGAACACCGGGGAGCTGTTTTTT
TRBJ2-2	NA	TRBD2	TRBV5-1	CASDGGDTGELFF	TGCGCCAGTGATGGGGGGGACACCGGGGAGCTGTTTTTT
TRBJ2-2	NA	NA	TRBV5-1	CASSFSLNTGELFF	TGCGCCAGCAGCTTTAGCCTAAACACCGGGGAGCTGTTTTTT
TRBJ2-2	NA	NA	TRBV13	CASSLGSSYNTNTGELFF	TGTGCCAGCAGCTTAGGCTCTTCCTACAATACGAACACCGGGGAGCTGTTTTTT
TRBJ2-7	few	NA	TRBV5-6	CASSRIGTGSYEQYF	TGTGCCAGCAGCAGAATAGGGACGGGCTCCTACGAGCAGTACTTC
TRBJ2-5	NA	TRBD1	TRBV9	CASSTPGQAQETQYF	TGTGCCAGCAGCACTCCGGGACAGGCCCAAGAGACCCAGTACTTC
TRBJ1-5	few	NA	TRBV15	CATSRAPGQRAQPQHF	TGTGCCACCAGCAGAGCTCCTGGGCAGAGGGCCCAGCCCCAGCATTTT
TRBJ1-1	NA	TRBD1	TRBV27	CASSPPIRQGGTEAFF	TGTGCCAGCAGTCCACCCATAAGACAGGGCGGCACTGAAGCTTTCTTT
TRBJ2-7	NA	NA	TRBV3-1	CASSQGRGSEQYF	TGTGCCAGCAGCCAGGGCAGGGGATCCGAGCAGTACTTC
TRBJ1-5	many	TRBD1	TRBV9	CASSQGVGNQPQHF	TGTGCCAGCAGTCAGGGGGTTGGCAATCAGCCCCAGCATTTT
TRBJ2-3	NA	NA	TRBV12-3/TRBV12-4	CASSSRGRDTQYF	TGTGCCAGCAGTTCACGTGGGAGGGATACGCAGTATTTT
TRBJ1-1	few	NA	TRBV24-1	CATSDAPGQAFF	TGTGCCACCAGTGATGCCCCGGGTCAGGCTTTCTTT
TRBJ1-2	few	NA	TRBV6-1	CASILDRPYGYTF	TGTGCCAGCATCCTAGACAGGCCCTATGGCTACACCTTC